This TCR beta chain emerged from a study of cytomegalovirus exposure and HLA in healthy donors (TCRdb year 2017). As for the study more broadly: An earlier analysis of some 600 of the donors reported around 280 Gb of sequence data and around 120 million unique TCR beta sequences obtained from around 180 million T cells. Approximately 300 gigabases of sequencing data and approximately 92 million unique TCR sequences made up an early release that covered approximately 620 HLA-typed donors. Among the roughly 400 genotyped donors, around 79% belonged to the genetic ancestry cluster associated with self-reported Caucasian donors. The study aimed to test whether signatures of past pathogen exposure could be identified by cataloging public T cell receptors. The study used immunosequencing to profile the T cell repertoires of several hundred subjects and linked those repertoires to cytomegalovirus serostatus. Along with the approximately 700-subject first cohort, a separate validation cohort of more than 90 different subjects was used. High-throughput TCR immunosequencing, statistical association of individual TCRs with disease status, and machine learning were combined to predict cytomegalovirus infection status. To study patterns of TCR occurrence, a later analysis re-analyzed previously published TCR beta repertoires from 666 donors and added high-resolution HLA genotyping. The later analysis used no new phenotypic data to find candidate immune exposures, relying instead on TCR beta sequences and their occurrence across donors. An earlier analysis of some 600 of the donors applied high-throughput TCR beta sequencing to assess whether each TCR beta V gene segment acted as functional or pseudogenic. Donor age, sex, ethnicity and CMV serostatus were collected together with the repertoire data. Genome-wide SNP genotypes for about three fifths of the roughly 670 donors were used in a later genetic analysis, which treated that subset as a discovery cohort. All discovery cohort repertoires had been generated using a single sequencing platform. Class I and class II HLA loci were covered by the typing at four-digit resolution. Typing coverage varied by locus: roughly 629-640 donors for A, B, C, DRB1 and DQB1; more than 500 for DQA1; nearly 610 for DPA1; 400 to 480 for DPB1. Roughly five DR-DQ haplotypes were handled as single units for association and clustering because linkage in the cohort was strong. Among about 400 genotyped donors of the cohort, an average of roughly 230,000 unique TCR beta nucleotide sequences was sequenced per donor, of which about 18% were non-productive.

Points the paper makes about the study in general: The authors suggested that the approach could potentially be generalized to other disease states and immunological phenotypes. At a false discovery rate of 0.05, a later analysis linked under 20,000 TCR beta sequences to specific HLA alleles. Strong co-occurrence of HLA alleles, especially DR and DQ, made assigning TCR associations to individual alleles difficult. For the cohort, immune exposure information was limited to CMV serostatus. In a later analysis, most CMV-associated TCR beta chains were found to appear HLA-restricted, with HLA associations seemingly driven largely by CMV exposure. Cytomegalovirus status was reported to be diagnosed by the classifier with high specificity and sensitivity in both the original and validation cohorts. An association between a missense DCLRE1C variant and V-gene and J-gene trimming of TCR beta chains was found in a later genetic analysis and replicated in an independent cohort. The sequencing pipeline was judged likely to have produced a cluster of highly shared sequence variants as a technical artifact. Because HLA typing was missing for some donors at each locus, association tests included only the typed subset. In the study, roughly 160 TCR beta chains were listed as associated with cytomegalovirus. Most TCR sequences were seen in very few donors, while some public TCRs were found in many individuals. The earlier analysis of almost 600 of the donors excluded over 15 rarely observed V segments, including chromosome 9 orphons, because counts were too low. In a later analysis, HLA-associated TCR beta chains showed more clonal expansion and lower generation probabilities than non-associated chains that were equally common. According to a later analysis, parvovirus B19, influenza, CMV and Epstein-Barr virus appeared linked to several top co-occurrence clusters. Compared with the approximately 670-donor mean, donors in an Asian-associated ancestry cluster had fewer N-insertions in productive TCRs, according to a later genetic analysis. Sequencing depth was assumed to be roughly uniform across donors in the presence/absence analyses, though that assumption may not hold. Linkage disequilibrium might explain the correlated functional status among segregating V segments, but an unknown experimental factor could not be excluded. A later analysis found that TCR association rates varied across HLA loci, with DRB1 alleles showing the most associated TCRs and HLA-C alleles the fewest. In an earlier analysis of some 640 of the donors, most TCR beta V segments were observed in productive rearrangements about 90% or about 30% of the time, broadly matching IMGT annotations. A few of the identified cytomegalovirus-associated TCR beta chains were confirmed in vitro to be specific for cytomegalovirus antigens. This cohort had only TCR beta chains sequenced, and the lack of alpha or paired-chain data limited which features could be detected. A further reported finding was that TCR beta sequences accurately predicted the HLA-A and HLA-B alleles for most subjects in the first cohort.

The cohort comprised fewer than 700 healthy bone marrow donors. At the time of sampling, all cohort members were nominally healthy, though unrecorded immune exposures were likely present. The donor was CMV seronegative and was included in the group of a few hundred seronegative cohort members. Each donor provided a peripheral blood sample, and peripheral blood mononuclear cells were used for TCR beta sequencing. The Qiagen DNeasy Blood Extraction Kit was used to extract genomic DNA from the blood cell samples. Of note for this clone: The antigen it recognizes is unknown. Base qualities are not provided; no much larger clone lies one nucleotide away.

Receptor amplification or capture employed the immunoSEQ multiplex PCR assay. For the multiplex PCR, a mixture combining 60 forward primers for TCR Vbeta segments and 13 reverse primers for TCR Jbeta segments was used. The CDR3 region of rearranged TCR beta genes was amplified from genomic DNA with a multiplex PCR assay. Amplified TCR beta libraries were sequenced as 87-base-pair reads on the Illumina HiSeq System. Regarding the original processing steps: Across the roughly 700 repertoires, a later analysis counted 80 million or so unique TCR beta chains, roughly 11 million of which were shared by at least two donors. A nearest-neighbor algorithm error-corrected the raw reads and collapsed the reads into unique sequences, merging closely related sequences to remove PCR and sequencing errors. Alignment of CDR3 sequences to IMGT reference sequences was used to assign V, D and J gene segments. For a sequence to be retained, at least a six-nucleotide match to both a V gene segment and a J gene segment was required. A rearrangement counted as productive if the CDR3 had no stop codons and remained in frame with V and J, and every other rearrangement counted as non-productive. CDR3 was defined by IMGT convention, running from the second conserved V-encoded cysteine to the conserved J-encoded phenylalanine. In an earlier analysis of more than 550 of the donors, sequences lacking an unambiguous match to a single V gene segment were excluded. In an earlier analysis of 587 of the donors, a V segment was called functional when productive rearrangements were above 56.7%, and segregating when the standard deviation between donors exceeded 5%. To diagnose cytomegalovirus status from the catalog of TCR beta chain sequences, a statistical classification framework was built. V and J gene assignment, in a later analysis, came from comparing TCR nucleotide sequences with IMGT/GENE-DB human TR gene sequences. The TCRdist pipeline was used in a later analysis to assign CDR3 sequences and most-parsimonious VDJ recombination scenarios. In a later analysis, each TCR beta chain was defined by its CDR3 amino acid sequence together with its V-gene family, and reads lacking a unique V-gene family were excluded. In a later analysis, 500 to 700 highly shared, low-generation-probability nucleotide sequences were removed to address suspected cross-contamination and a sequencing artifact. In a later analysis, a clonal expansion index was calculated for each public chain from normalized within-repertoire ranks of inferred template counts. Generation probabilities in a later analysis came from a VDJ recombination model fitted to out-of-frame rearrangements, and those results were checked against IGoR. Hypergeometric tests were used in a later analysis to score TCR-TCR, TCR-HLA and TCR-CMV co-occurrence, with a repertoire-size bias correction applied to the TCR pairs. A later analysis estimated false discovery rates by permuting HLA or CMV assignments 20 times. In a later analysis, co-occurring TCRs were grouped with DBSCAN, and TCRdist sequence similarity was added when clustering was performed within HLA-allele-positive subsets. For co-occurrence clustering, repertoires with fewer than 30,000 or more than 120,000 public chains were excluded, along with a handful of repertoires with anomalous nucleotide sharing. TCRdb took this table from immuneACCESS and kept in-frame rearrangements with V and J called. Such tables lack part of the clones; where checked against another copy, unresolved V genes explain under half of the gap, and the rest is unexplained. The DNA gave D and trimming, while V, J and clone size come from that table. For this sample there are under 200,000 clones; roughly 73% appear just once. In total, the top ten clones hold approximately 3.4% of the sample.

Sequenced material: PBMCs. This sequence originates from a female donor in good health and CMV-seronegative.

The CDR3 is CASSELRVYEQYF. The DNA sequence follows: TGTGCCAGCAGTGAATTACGGGTCTACGAGCAGTACTTC. The V and J segments used are TRBV6-1 and TRBJ2-7, with the D gene uncertain. CDR1 and CDR2 were assigned from the germline V gene as MNHNS and SASEGT. The CDR3 has 13 amino acids, counting the end cysteine and phenylalanine. The CDR3 DNA has 39 bases and is translated from base 1. V and J are truncated by 2 bases and 3 bases respectively, leaving an intervening sequence of 8 bases.